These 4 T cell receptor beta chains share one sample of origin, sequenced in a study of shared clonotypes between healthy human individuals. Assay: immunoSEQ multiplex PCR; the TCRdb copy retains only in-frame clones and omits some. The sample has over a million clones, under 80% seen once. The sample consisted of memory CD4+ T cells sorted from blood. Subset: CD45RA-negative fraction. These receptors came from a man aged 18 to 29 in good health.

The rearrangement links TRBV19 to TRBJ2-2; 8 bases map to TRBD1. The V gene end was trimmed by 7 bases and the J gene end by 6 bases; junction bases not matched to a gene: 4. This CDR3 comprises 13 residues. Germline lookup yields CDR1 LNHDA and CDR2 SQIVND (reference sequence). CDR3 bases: TGTGCCAGTACACAGGGGGGTGCCGGGGAGCTGTTTTTT. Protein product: CASTQGGAGELFF.

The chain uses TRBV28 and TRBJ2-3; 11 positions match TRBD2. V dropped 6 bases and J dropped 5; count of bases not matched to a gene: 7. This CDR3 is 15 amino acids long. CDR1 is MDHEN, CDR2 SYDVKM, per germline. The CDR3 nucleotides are TGTGCCAGCAGCCTTAGCGGGGGGGCAAAAGATACGCAGTATTTT. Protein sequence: CASSLSGGAKDTQYF. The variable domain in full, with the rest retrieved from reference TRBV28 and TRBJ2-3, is DVKVTQSSRYLVKRTGEKVFLECVQDMDHENMFWYRQDPGLGLRLIYFSYDVKMKEKGDIPEGYSVSREKKERFSLILESASTNQTSMYLCASSLSGGAKDTQYFGPGTRLTVL.

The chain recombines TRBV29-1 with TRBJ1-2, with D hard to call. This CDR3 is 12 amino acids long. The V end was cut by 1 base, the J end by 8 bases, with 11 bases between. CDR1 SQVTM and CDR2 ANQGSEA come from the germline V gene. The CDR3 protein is CSVEGTPGGYTF. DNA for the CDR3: TGCAGCGTTGAAGGAACTCCTGGGGGCTACACCTTC.

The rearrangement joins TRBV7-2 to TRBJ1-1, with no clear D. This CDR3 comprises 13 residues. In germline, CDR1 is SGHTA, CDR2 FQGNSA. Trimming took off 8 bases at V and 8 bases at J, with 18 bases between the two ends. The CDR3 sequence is CASHLFGPVEAFF. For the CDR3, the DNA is TGTGCCAGCCATTTATTCGGGCCGGTGGAAGCTTTCTTT.